A single sample gave rise to the 31 T cell receptor beta chains below, sequenced in a study of T cells in narcolepsy. Clones were read by immunoSEQ multiplex PCR, and TCRdb kept only the in-frame ones, dropping some. The sample lists tens of thousands of clones, more than 65% occurring once. The source material was memory (CD45RA-) CD4+ T cells from blood. The receptors shown here come from a human donor in good health.

The chain is built from TRBV28 and TRBJ2-1, with D possibly matching TRBD2 (5 bases). Trimming cost V 8 bases and J 1 base, with 9 bases left between them. This CDR3 comprises 13 residues. Germline assignment: CDR1 MDHEN and CDR2 SYDVKM. The CDR3 is CASGVASYNEQFF. CDR3 DNA sequence: TGTGCCAGCGGAGTAGCGTCCTACAATGAGCAGTTCTTC.

V and J are TRBV6-6 and TRBJ1-1; 8 bases map to TRBD1. CDR3 length equals 14 residues. J lost 3 bases, V lost 5 bases, and 5 bases had no gene match. Per germline, CDR1 MNHNY and CDR2 SVGAGI (reference sequence). DNA for the CDR3: TGTGCCAGCAGTCCCCAGGGGGCGGACACTGAAGCTTTCTTT. Translation gives CASSPQGADTEAFF.

This clone has a handful of counts. The J gene is TRBJ1-5, the V gene TRBV7-9; no definite D call. The CDR3 is made up of 12 amino acids. The V end was cut by 5 bases, the J end by 2 bases, with 4 bases between. Germline CDR1 is SEHNR and CDR2 is FQNEAQ (reference sequence). In nucleotides, the CDR3 is TGTGCCAGCAGCCAGGGCAATCAGCCCCAGCATTTT. The encoded protein is CASSQGNQPQHF.

This chain joins TRBV4-2 and TRBJ1-1; TRBD1 might be the D (6 bases). The V gene lost 6 bases and the J gene lost 0 bases, with 17 bases spanning the gap. Per the germline V gene, CDR1 is LGHNA and CDR2 is YNFKEQ. This CDR3 has 16 amino acids. This CDR3 reads CASRPPGPGVNTEAFF. CDR3 coding DNA: TGTGCCAGCAGGCCACCGGGACCAGGGGTGAACACTGAAGCTTTCTTT.

V usage is TRBV7-2 and J usage is TRBJ1-3; 10 bases map to TRBD1. Germline V gives CDR1 SGHTA, CDR2 FQGNSA. The CDR3 is made up of 16 amino acids. After removal of 3 bases from V and 4 bases from J, the junction contained 6 bases not matched to a gene. The CDR3 protein is CASSFTGTGAGNTIYF. CDR3 sequence (DNA): TGTGCCAGCAGCTTCACCGGGACAGGGGCCGGAAACACCATATATTTT.

The chain combines TRBV7-2 with TRBJ2-5; the D gene is possibly TRBD2 (5 bases). CDR1 SGHTA and CDR2 FQGNSA come from the germline V gene. V dropped 2 bases and J dropped 2 bases, with 9 bases sitting between them. The CDR3 has 14 residues. Written as DNA, the CDR3 is TGTGCCAGCAGCTTACGGCGAGGGCAAGAGACCCAGTACTTC. Translating it yields CASSLRRGQETQYF.

This chain joins TRBV9 and TRBJ1-1; D possibly corresponds to TRBD1 (6 bases). The length of the CDR3 is 15 residues. Per the germline V gene, CDR1 is SGDLS and CDR2 is YYNGEE. V gave up 0 bases and J gave up 1 base, with 10 bases separating them. This CDR3 reads CASSVVRGGNTEAFF. The CDR3 region has the DNA TGTGCCAGCAGCGTAGTAAGAGGGGGGAACACTGAAGCTTTCTTT.

This chain connects TRBV5-1 to TRBJ2-3; D unclear. The germline gives CDR1 SGHRS, CDR2 YFSETQ. Trimming stripped 0 bases from V and 2 bases from J, with 10 bases between. This CDR3 is 15 amino acids long. The chain's CDR3 is CASSLAGSYTDTQYF. CDR3 DNA: TGCGCCAGCAGCTTGGCCGGCAGTTACACAGATACGCAGTATTTT. Drawing the rest from reference TRBV5-1 and TRBJ2-3, the complete variable domain is KAGVTQTPRYLIKTRGQQVTLSCSPISGHRSVSWYQQTPGQGLQFLFEYFSETQRNKGNFPGRFSGRQFSNSRSEMNVSTLELGDSALYLCASSLAGSYTDTQYFGPGTRLTVL.

The chain joins TRBV9 to TRBJ1-2; D is uncertain. The CDR3 sequence is 17 residues long. Trimming took off 0 bases at V and 5 bases at J, with 20 bases between the two ends. Per the germline V gene, CDR1 is SGDLS and CDR2 is YYNGEE. The CDR3 spells CASSVAAERGLLYGYTF. The CDR3 nucleotides read TGTGCCAGCAGCGTAGCGGCAGAGCGAGGACTCCTTTATGGCTACACCTTC.

The chain combines TRBV6-6 with TRBJ1-1; weak D call: TRBD1 (5 bases). Germline V CDR1 and CDR2: MNHNY, SVGAGI (reference sequence). This CDR3 spans 13 amino acids. The V end lost 3 bases, the J end lost 4 bases, and 9 bases lay between the germline ends. In nucleotides, the CDR3 is TGTGCCAGCAGTTATCAGGGCAGCACTGAAGCTTTCTTT. Translating gives CASSYQGSTEAFF.

The chain is built from TRBV18 and TRBJ1-1; no firm D call. Germline V CDR1 and CDR2: KGHSH, LQKENI. The V and J ends lost 3 bases and 5 bases respectively, with 10 bases between them. This CDR3 region has 13 residues. CDR3 sequence reads: CASSPPVSTEAFF. In nucleotides, the CDR3 is TGTGCCAGCTCACCCCCCGTCTCTACTGAAGCTTTCTTT.

V usage is TRBV15 and J usage is TRBJ1-6; D call uncertain. Per germline, CDR1 LNHNV and CDR2 YYDKDF (reference sequence). The germline V and J ends were trimmed by 0 bases and 9 bases, with 6 bases remaining between them. The CDR3 loop spans 13 amino acids. CDR3 coding DNA: TGTGCCACCAGCAGAGATCTTTCTTCACCCCTCCACTTT. Translated, it gives CATSRDLSSPLHF.

This clone has a handful of counts. The gene calls are TRBV2 and TRBJ2-7, with 13 nucleotides matching TRBD2. Losses at the gene ends were 6 bases for V and 8 bases for J; bases not matched to a gene: 7. This CDR3 is built from 14 residues. Germline V gene lookup returns CDR1 SNHLY and CDR2 FYNNEI. Here the CDR3 DNA reads TGTGCCAGCAGAGCGGGACTAGCGGGATCGAAGCAGTACTTC. It codes for CASRAGLAGSKQYF.

This chain connects TRBV25-1 to TRBJ1-2, with TRBD1 matching 9 bases. V lost 5 bases to trimming and J lost 6 bases; unmatched junction nucleotides: 13. This CDR3 has 16 residues. Germline CDR1 reads MGHDK; CDR2 reads SYGVNS. As DNA, the CDR3 is TGTGCCAGCAGTTATGGGACAGGGCTTCTCCTAGATGGCTACACCTTC. It specifies CASSYGTGLLLDGYTF.

V usage is TRBV5-1 and J usage is TRBJ1-4; no clear D. The CDR3 loop spans 16 amino acids. Trimming took 1 base from V and 7 from J, leaving 17 bases between them. The V gene's germline CDR1 is SGHRS and CDR2 YFSETQ. Written as DNA, the CDR3 is TGCGCCAGCAGCTTGACCTTATCTGGGTCGGGTGAAAAACTGTTTTTT. Encoded protein: CASSLTLSGSGEKLFF.

As regards this clone: This sample includes further DNA sequences coding for the same CDR3. This CDR3 is CASSFSRRWETQYF. The DNA for the CDR3 is TGTGCCAGCAGCTTTAGCCGAAGATGGGAGACCCAGTACTTC. This rearrangement joins TRBV5-4 to TRBJ2-5; no clear D gene. Trimming pared 2 bases from V and 5 bases from J, leaving 13 bases between. Germline assignment: CDR1 SGHNT and CDR2 YYREEE (reference sequence). The CDR3 is made up of 14 amino acids.

V gene TRBV2 combines with J gene TRBJ2-3, with no clear D. The V and J ends lost 4 bases and 4 bases respectively, with 15 bases between them. Germline CDR1 reads SNHLY; CDR2 reads FYNNEI. The CDR3 has 15 residues. The CDR3 nucleotides are TGTGCCAGCAGTGCTCCCCTGGCGGACCCAGATACGCAGTATTTT. This encodes CASSAPLADPDTQYF.

V is TRBV5-1 and J is TRBJ2-3; D unclear. Trimming removed 0 bases at V and 0 bases at J, with 8 bases between. The CDR3 is 15 amino acids. Germline CDR1 is SGHRS and CDR2 is YFSETQ. DNA for the CDR3: TGCGCCAGCAGCTTGGGTCAGGTTAGCACAGATACGCAGTATTTT. Residues: CASSLGQVSTDTQYF.

The chain joins TRBV6-1 to TRBJ2-7, with D possibly being TRBD1 (5 bases). The CDR3 runs 15 residues. V was trimmed by 2 bases and J by 3 bases, leaving 14 bases between them. The germline V gene encodes CDR1 MNHNS and CDR2 SASEGT. CDR3 in amino acids: CASSEIGADLYEQYF. The CDR3 region has the DNA TGTGCCAGCAGTGAAATTGGGGCCGACCTCTACGAGCAGTACTTC.

CDR3 bases: TGTGCCAGCAGCCCCCGAGGATACGGAACAAACTACGAGCAGTACTTC. This gives the protein CASSPRGYGTNYEQYF. The chain is built from TRBV7-2 and TRBJ2-7; no firm D call. The V end was cut by 5 bases, the J end by 3 bases, with 20 bases between. The CDR3 consists of 16 residues. Germline V lookup: CDR1 SGHTA, CDR2 FQGNSA.

This chain joins TRBV7-2 and TRBJ2-3; tentatively, D is TRBD1 or TRBD2 (5 bases each). The CDR3 is 16 residues long. The V and J ends lost 5 bases and 0 bases respectively, with 15 bases between them. Germline V gives CDR1 SGHTA, CDR2 FQGNSA. CDR3 sequence: CASSPRRGGSTDTQYF. The CDR3 DNA reads as TGTGCCAGCAGCCCACGAAGGGGCGGGAGCACAGATACGCAGTATTTT.

As for this clone: The sample contains more than one DNA sequence encoding this CDR3. The genes are TRBV7-3 and TRBJ1-1; D might be TRBD1 (6 bases). V lost 3 bases to trimming and J lost 1 base, with 6 bases between them. The CDR3 totals 13 residues. The germline V gene has CDR1 SGHTA and CDR2 FQGTGA. The CDR3 region is CASSLTGNTEAFF. The CDR3 nucleotides are TGTGCCAGCAGCTTGACAGGGAACACTGAAGCTTTCTTT.

V is TRBV5-4 and J is TRBJ1-4; 9 nucleotides align to TRBD1. The CDR3 sequence is 15 residues long. Trimming took 4 bases from V and 5 from J; bases not matched to a gene: 6. From germline, CDR1 is SGHNT and CDR2 YYREEE (reference sequence). The CDR3 here is CASSINRGLNEKLFF. As DNA, the CDR3 is TGTGCCAGCAGCATAAACAGGGGGCTCAATGAAAAACTGTTTTTT. Full variable domain (missing parts from reference TRBV5-4 and TRBJ1-4): ETGVTQSPTHLIKTRGQQVTLRCSSQSGHNTVSWYQQALGQGPQFIFQYYREEENGRGNFPPRFSGLQFPNYSSELNVNALELDDSALYLCASSINRGLNEKLFFGSGTQLSVL.

V and J are TRBV6-5 and TRBJ1-2, with TRBD1 as a possible D gene (5 bases). Germline assignment: CDR1 MNHEY and CDR2 SVGAGI. The CDR3 consists of 14 residues. Between the trimmed V and J ends, which lost 6 bases and 8 bases, there was a span of 19 bases. CDR3 sequence reads: CASRPSNEKGGYTF. CDR3 nucleotide sequence: TGTGCCAGCAGACCATCAAACGAGAAGGGGGGCTACACCTTC.

V and J are TRBV21-1 and TRBJ1-2; whether TRBD1, the table's D call, matches the DNA was not checked. TRBV21-1 has pseudogene status. CDR3 length: 13 amino acids. CDR3: CASTSGTGGGYTF. Written as DNA, the CDR3 is TGTGCCAGCACCTCCGGGACAGGGGGCGGCTACACCTTC.

This clone was seen a few times. This chain uses TRBV2 with TRBJ1-1, with a weak D call TRBD1 (5 bases). The length of the CDR3 is 13 residues. With 2 bases removed from V and 4 bases from J, the gap between germline ends came to 8 bases. The V gene's germline CDR1 is SNHLY and CDR2 FYNNEI. CDR3 sequence reads: CASSESGITEAFF. As DNA, the CDR3 is TGTGCCAGCAGTGAATCAGGGATCACTGAAGCTTTCTTT.

This clone was recorded a few times. The CDR3 nucleotides are TGTGCCAGTAATAACGAACAGGGGGGCGGGGCCAACGTCCTGACTTTC. Protein product: CASNNEQGGGANVLTF. The chain recombines TRBV19 with TRBJ2-6, with 8 positions matching TRBD1. V dropped 7 bases and J dropped 4; count of bases not matched to a gene: 9. CDR3 length: 16 residues. Germline CDR1 is LNHDA and CDR2 is SQIVND (reference sequence).

The table lists this clone with a count of one. V usage is TRBV5-1 and J usage is TRBJ2-7; D gene ambiguous. The CDR3 spans 14 residues. Germline-derived CDR1 and CDR2 are SGHRS and YFSETQ. V dropped 2 bases and J dropped 0 bases, with 9 bases sitting between them. The CDR3 region is CASSLQSSSYEQYF. The CDR3 bases are TGCGCCAGCAGCTTACAGTCGAGCTCCTACGAGCAGTACTTC. Looking up the rest from reference TRBV5-1 and TRBJ2-7 gives the full variable domain: KAGVTQTPRYLIKTRGQQVTLSCSPISGHRSVSWYQQTPGQGLQFLFEYFSETQRNKGNFPGRFSGRQFSNSRSEMNVSTLELGDSALYLCASSLQSSSYEQYFGPGTRLTVT.

The chain couples TRBV20-1 to TRBJ2-7; 8 bases match TRBD1. CDR3 length: 11 amino acids. The junction had 3 bases not matched to a gene; V was cut back by 5 bases and J by 6 bases. In germline, CDR1 is DFQATT, CDR2 SNEGSKA (reference sequence). CDR3 sequence: CSAPRGPEQYF. The CDR3 coding sequence is TGCAGTGCTCCCAGGGGGCCCGAGCAGTACTTC.

The chain is built from TRBV18 and TRBJ2-4; D possibly corresponds to TRBD2 (5 bases). Germline V CDR1 and CDR2: KGHSH, LQKENI. CDR3 length: 15 amino acids. Trimming removed 3 bases at V and 6 bases at J, with 15 bases between. CDR3 nucleotides: TGTGCCAGCTCACCTGGCGGACTCTCCCTAAACATTCAGTACTTC. Its translation is CASSPGGLSLNIQYF.

This clone has a single count. This chain connects TRBV2 to TRBJ2-5, with a tentative D call TRBD1 (5 bases). The V and J ends lost 8 bases and 2 bases respectively, with 9 bases between them. The CDR3 length is 12 residues. The germline V gene encodes CDR1 SNHLY and CDR2 FYNNEI. CDR3 nucleotides: TGTGCCAGCGGGGCTAGTCAAGAGACCCAGTACTTC. Translated, it gives CASGASQETQYF.